These T cell receptor beta chains were read from a single sample in a study of early T cells in non-severe SARS-CoV-2 infection. TCRdb itself ran the 5' RACE reads through MiXCR, one entry per CDR3 protein. This sample has tens of thousands of distinct CDR3 sequences, with 13% found just once. The source material was whole blood. The receptors stem from an adult who was a healthcare worker with PCR-confirmed SARS-CoV-2 infection or an uninfected control (not recorded which). Both conserved end residues are part of each CDR3. The order of the fields is clone size, J gene, V gene, D gene, CDR3 protein, CDR3 DNA. The D gene is left open where the match is weak. Expanded clones are given a class, and other clones once, few, many or no size at all.

NA,TRBJ2-3,TRBV7-9,NA,CASSPGVSDTDTQYF,TGTGCCAGCAGCCCAGGTGTTAGCGACACAGATACGCAGTATTTT
NA,TRBJ2-7,TRBV27,NA,CASRRFSSYEQYF,TGTGCCAGCCGGCGTTTTAGCTCCTACGAGCAGTACTTC
few,TRBJ1-4,TRBV9,NA,CASSMGGALGEKLFF,TGTGCCAGCAGCATGGGGGGCGCGTTGGGTGAAAAACTGTTTTTT
many,TRBJ1-5,TRBV5-5,TRBD1,CASSSIYQGQGVGNQPQHF,TGTGCCAGCAGCTCAATCTATCAAGGGCAGGGGGTTGGCAATCAGCCCCAGCATTTT
many,TRBJ2-7,TRBV7-2,TRBD2,CASSAQRGPYEQYF,TGTGCCAGCAGCGCACAGCGGGGGCCCTACGAGCAGTACTTC
many,TRBJ1-6,TRBV10-3,NA,CAISDPGWGRRSSYNSPLHF,TGTGCCATCAGTGACCCTGGCTGGGGACGGCGAAGCTCCTATAATTCACCCCTCCACTTT
NA,TRBJ2-7,TRBV6-2/TRBV6-3,TRBD2,CASGRETSGVF,TGTGCCAGCGGTCGGGAGACTAGCGGTGTGTTC
few,TRBJ2-7,TRBV2,NA,CASSESGRDYEQYF,TGTGCCAGCAGTGAATCGGGCAGGGACTACGAGCAGTACTTC
few,TRBJ2-3,TRBV23-1,TRBD1,CASSQYRDRDTYGTDTQYF,TGCGCCAGCAGTCAATACCGGGACAGGGATACATACGGCACAGATACGCAGTATTTT
few,TRBJ1-4,TRBV12-3/TRBV12-4,NA,CASSSGTLATNEKLFF,TGTGCCAGCAGTTCCGGGACACTGGCAACTAATGAAAAACTGTTTTTT
few,TRBJ2-7,TRBV20-1,NA,CSASLPNSGSSYEQYF,TGCAGTGCTAGCCTTCCTAATAGCGGAAGCTCCTACGAGCAGTACTTC
many,TRBJ2-4,TRBV21-1,NA,CASSAYLRTREYF,TGTGCCAGCAGCGCTTACCTGCGGACCCGCGAATACTTC
few,TRBJ2-3,TRBV5-1,TRBD1,CASSFQGASDTQYF,TGCGCCAGCAGCTTCCAGGGGGCCTCAGATACGCAGTATTTT
many,TRBJ1-1,TRBV29-1,NA,CSVDLRQGGTEAFF,TGCAGCGTTGATCTGCGGCAGGGCGGCACTGAAGCTTTCTTT
NA,TRBJ2-1,TRBV12-3/TRBV12-4,TRBD2,CASSLAQAGNEQFF,TGTGCCAGCAGTTTAGCGCAAGCGGGGAATGAGCAGTTCTTC
many,TRBJ2-1,TRBV2,NA,CASSELRNEQFF,TGTGCCAGCAGTGAATTGAGGAATGAGCAGTTCTTC
NA,TRBJ2-5,TRBV6-1,TRBD1,CASSYGTGSYTQYF,TGTGCCAGCAGTTACGGGACAGGGAGCTATACCCAGTACTTC
many,TRBJ2-3,TRBV7-2,NA,CASTPLGPADTQYF,TGTGCCAGCACCCCACTCGGGCCCGCAGATACGCAGTATTTT
many,TRBJ1-1,TRBV7-9,NA,CASSLAWRDTEAFF,TGTGCCAGCAGCTTAGCCTGGCGGGACACTGAAGCTTTCTTT
many,TRBJ2-4,TRBV11-2,NA,CASSLWGAGALAKNIQYF,TGTGCCAGCAGCTTATGGGGCGCTGGGGCTTTAGCCAAAAACATTCAGTACTTC
NA,TRBJ2-2,TRBV12-3/TRBV12-4,TRBD2,CASSPGLAGATIYTGELFF,TGTGCCAGCAGTCCGGGACTAGCGGGGGCCACTATCTACACCGGGGAGCTGTTTTTT
few,TRBJ2-2,TRBV7-6,TRBD2,CASSTGTMNTGELFF,TGTGCCAGCAGCACCGGGACTATGAACACCGGGGAGCTGTTTTTT
few,TRBJ1-2,TRBV12-3/TRBV12-4,NA,CASSSRNRMFNYGYTF,TGTGCCAGCAGTTCCCGAAATCGAATGTTTAACTATGGCTACACCTTC
few,TRBJ2-1,TRBV5-1,TRBD2,CASTPGLAGLDNEQFF,TGCGCCAGCACCCCCGGACTAGCGGGACTGGACAATGAGCAGTTCTTC
few,TRBJ1-1,TRBV2,NA,CASSLGGLVTEAFF,TGTGCCAGCAGCCTAGGGGGTTTAGTCACTGAAGCTTTCTTT
many,TRBJ2-7,TRBV11-2,TRBD1,CASQMMGQDGNEQYF,TGTGCCAGCCAGATGATGGGACAGGACGGTAACGAGCAGTACTTC
many,TRBJ2-2,TRBV7-8,TRBD2,CASSNSGRAYNTGELFF,TGTGCCAGCAGCAATAGCGGGAGGGCCTATAACACCGGGGAGCTGTTTTTT
NA,TRBJ2-3,TRBV10-3,NA,CAISDNWDTQYF,TGTGCCATCAGCGATAATTGGGATACGCAGTATTTT
NA,TRBJ2-3,TRBV29-1,NA,CSASPPGTDTQYF,TGCAGCGCGTCTCCCCCCGGGACAGATACGCAGTATTTT
NA,TRBJ2-7,TRBV12-3/TRBV12-4,TRBD2,CASSLGTSGSNEQYF,TGTGCCAGCAGCCTGGGGACTAGCGGGAGCAACGAGCAGTACTTC